The clone carrying this T cell receptor beta chain was seen a handful of times. The CDR3 spans 18 residues. Trimming left V 1 base short and J 0 bases short, with 17 bases between. CDR1 and CDR2 from the germline V gene are SGHRS and YFSETQ. This record comes from a study of blood T cell repertoires in COVID-19. For the study at large: Whether acute or convalescent, the COVID-19 samples came from the United States, Italy and Spain.

Sequencing used immunoSEQ multiplex PCR; TCRdb keeps in-frame clones, though not all of them. Counted here are some 160,000 clones, around three quarters occurring once; the ten biggest clones make up roughly 4.3%. This clonotype originated in a man aged 55-75 years with acute or convalescent COVID-19. The sequenced material came from peripheral blood. The chain carries TRBV5-1 and TRBJ2-1; TRBD2 is a possible D gene (6 bases). The CDR3 region has the DNA TGCGCCAGCAGCTTGTGGCAGGGAGTACTAGCCTCCTACAATGAGCAGTTCTTC. Translation: CASSLWQGVLASYNEQFF.